The clone carrying this T cell receptor (beta chain) has only one observation. The entry originates in a study of a mutant IDH1 vaccine in newly diagnosed glioma. Profiling relied on immunoSEQ multiplex PCR, and the TCRdb table lists in-frame clones only, not all of them. Of around 64,000 clones in the sample, approximately 82% were seen once. The CDR3 has 14 residues. With 0 bases removed from V and 4 bases from J, the gap between germline ends came to 12 bases. The germline CDR1 and CDR2 sequences are GTSNPN and SVGIG (reference sequence). Time point meaning: baseline, week 1 (first vaccination visit). As for treatment: pre-vaccination baseline after standard-of-care therapy.

The rearrangement uses TRBV30 and TRBJ1-2; D not resolved. The TCR was taken from a woman between 18 and 30 years old with glioma. Some clones in this sample may be carry-over from other donors' samples. The sample in question was peripheral blood mononuclear cells (PBMCs), obtained from a glioma patient treated with radiotherapy, temozolomide or both. The CDR3 region has the DNA TGTGCCTGGAGTGTAAATCTACCGGGCTATGGCTACACCTTC. It translates to CAWSVNLPGYGYTF.